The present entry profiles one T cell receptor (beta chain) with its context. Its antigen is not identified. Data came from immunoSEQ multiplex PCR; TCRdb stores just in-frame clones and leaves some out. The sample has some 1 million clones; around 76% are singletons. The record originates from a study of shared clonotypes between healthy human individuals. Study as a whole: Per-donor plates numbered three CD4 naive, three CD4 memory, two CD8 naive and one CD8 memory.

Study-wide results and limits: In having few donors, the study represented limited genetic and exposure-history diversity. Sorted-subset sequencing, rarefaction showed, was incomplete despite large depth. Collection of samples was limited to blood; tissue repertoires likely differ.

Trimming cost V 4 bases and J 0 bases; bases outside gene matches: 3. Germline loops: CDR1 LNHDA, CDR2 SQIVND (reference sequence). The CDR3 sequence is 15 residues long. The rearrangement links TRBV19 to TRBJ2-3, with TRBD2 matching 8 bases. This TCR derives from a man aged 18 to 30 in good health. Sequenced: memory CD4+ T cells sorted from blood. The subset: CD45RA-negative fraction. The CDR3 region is CASSSGGGSTDTQYF. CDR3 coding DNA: TGTGCCAGTAGTAGCGGCGGGGGGAGCACAGATACGCAGTATTTT.